The TCR beta chain described here comes from a study of technical replicates of blood from a few donors. CDR3 length: 14 residues. V lost 2 bases and J lost 1; bases outside the gene matches: 1. The V gene's germline CDR1 is SGHRS and CDR2 YFSETQ. Profiling relied on immunoSEQ multiplex PCR, and the TCRdb table lists in-frame clones only, not all of them. This sample carries more than 90,000 clones, 85% to 95% of them seen once, and the ten largest clones take 0.34%. Sequenced sample: T cells isolated from PBMCs. The chain links TRBV5-1 to TRBJ2-3, with TRBD2 identical over 7 bases. The receptor's source is a human donor in good health. CDR3 amino acids: CASSFLAGTDTQYF. The CDR3 DNA follows: TGCGCCAGCAGCTTCCTAGCGGGCACAGATACGCAGTATTTT.